Shown below are 20 T cell receptor beta chains from a single sample sequenced in a study of T cell changes during pregnancy in multiple sclerosis (dated by TCRdb to about 2019). The library was prepared using the immunoSEQ multiplex PCR assay. Drawn from immuneACCESS, this table holds only the in-frame rearrangements with V and J called that TCRdb kept. Clones are partly lost; checked studies trace under half to an unresolved V gene and leave the rest unexplained. In all, the sample holds 75,000 to 80,000 clones, and 85% to 95% of those were seen once. The biggest ten clones account for approximately 2.4% of the sample. The material was peripheral blood, obtained after pregnancy. The receptors shown here come from a female donor in good health, enrolled as a control in a pregnancy study.

J is TRBJ1-1 and V is TRBV18; 9 positions match TRBD1. The CDR3 consists of 16 residues. Germline loops: CDR1 KGHSH, CDR2 LQKENI. After removal of 4 bases from V and 0 bases from J, the junction contained 6 bases not matched to a gene. The CDR3 DNA reads as TGTGCCAGCTCACGCGGGACAGGGCACATGAACACTGAAGCTTTCTTT. Amino acid sequence: CASSRGTGHMNTEAFF.

This rearrangement joins TRBV4-3 to TRBJ2-5, with no clear D. Trimming pared 4 bases from V and 0 bases from J, leaving 12 bases between. The CDR3 has 15 amino acids. CDR1 and CDR2 (germline): LGHNA, YSLEER. The CDR3 loop reads CASSPSVRYQETQYF. The CDR3 DNA sequence: TGCGCCAGCAGCCCCTCGGTCAGGTACCAAGAGACCCAGTACTTC.

The rearrangement joins TRBV7-3 to TRBJ1-1; 8 bases match TRBD1. V was clipped by 3 bases and J by 1 base; unmatched bases: 16. Germline CDR1 is SGHTA and CDR2 is FQGTGA. This CDR3 spans 19 amino acids. The CDR3 region is CASSFRRLEDRGGNTEAFF. CDR3 DNA: TGTGCCAGCAGCTTCCGGAGACTTGAAGACAGGGGCGGGAACACTGAAGCTTTCTTT.

The gene calls are TRBV19 and TRBJ1-5; TRBD1 matches 8 bases. Germline values: CDR1 LNHDA, CDR2 SQIVND (reference sequence). V shed 3 bases, J shed 4 bases, and the junction held 14 bases outside the gene matches. This CDR3 has 18 residues. CDR3 nucleotides: TGTGCCAGTAGTATTGCAGGGGGCCTCCTGGTCGGAAATCAGCCCCAGCATTTT. It translates to CASSIAGGLLVGNQPQHF.

The gene calls are TRBV19 and TRBJ2-1; TRBD2 matches 12 bases. The CDR3 spans 17 residues. J gave up 2 bases and V 3 bases, and 5 bases lay outside the gene matches. Germline loops: CDR1 LNHDA, CDR2 SQIVND (reference sequence). For the CDR3, the DNA is TGTGCCAGTAGTATCATACTAGCGGGGGGACCCTACAATGAGCAGTTCTTC. Its protein is CASSIILAGGPYNEQFF.

This CDR3 is CASSPVRLGGYEQYF. CDR3 in DNA: TGTGCCAGCTCACCAGTGCGTTTGGGGGGGTACGAGCAGTACTTC. V usage is TRBV18 and J usage is TRBJ2-7; 7 bases are a match to TRBD2. Germline CDR1 and CDR2: KGHSH and LQKENI. The J segment lost 4 bases and the V segment lost 2 bases, leaving 8 bases of the junction unmatched. The length of the CDR3 is 15 residues.

This chain joins TRBV18 and TRBJ2-7; 7 nucleotides align to TRBD1. This CDR3 spans 14 amino acids. The V gene's germline CDR1 is KGHSH and CDR2 LQKENI. V lost 6 bases, J lost 4 bases, and 9 bases stayed unmatched. CDR3 bases: TGTGCCAGCTCTCCTGGACAGGTGGGATACGAGCAGTACTTC. Its translation is CASSPGQVGYEQYF.

V usage is TRBV2 and J usage is TRBJ1-2, with D perhaps matching TRBD1 (5 bases). With 1 base removed from V and 7 bases from J, the gap between germline ends came to 13 bases. CDR3 length: 14 residues. Germline lookup yields CDR1 SNHLY and CDR2 FYNNEI. The CDR3 bases are TGTGCCAGCAGTGAAGGGGGGGGTCCGGTTGGCTACACCTTC. Protein sequence: CASSEGGGPVGYTF.

The chain employs TRBV4-2 and TRBJ2-5; D call uncertain. The J call may be in error: the DNA end matches TRBJ2-7 better. Germline V lookup: CDR1 LGHNA, CDR2 YNFKEQ. CDR3 length: 12 residues. The CDR3 here is CASSQETSEQYF. The CDR3 coding sequence is TGTGCCAGCAGCCAAGAAACCTCCGAGCAGTACTTC.

The chain links TRBV7-9 to TRBJ2-1; 9 bases are a match to TRBD1. Germline V lookup: CDR1 SEHNR, CDR2 FQNEAQ (reference sequence). Trimming at V came to 6 bases and at J to 8 bases, leaving 11 bases not matched to a gene. The CDR3 is 15 residues long. CDR3 DNA sequence: TGTGCCAGCAGTAGGGGGGACAGGGATATCGATGAGCAGTTCTTC. Protein: CASSRGDRDIDEQFF.

The chain uses TRBV11-2 and TRBJ1-2; tentative D call: TRBD1 (6 bases). The V end lost 0 bases, the J end lost 2 bases, and 7 bases lay between the germline ends. The CDR3 covers 14 residues. Germline CDR1 reads SGHAT; CDR2 reads FQNNGV. DNA for the CDR3: TGTGCCAGCAGCTTAGATCAGGGGAACTATGGCTACACCTTC. This gives the protein CASSLDQGNYGYTF.

The rearrangement joins TRBV11-2 to TRBJ2-3; maybe TRBD2 (5 bases). Germline V gives CDR1 SGHAT, CDR2 FQNNGV. The CDR3 has 15 residues. Deletions cut 5 bases from V and 6 bases from J, with 18 bases between. Here the CDR3 DNA reads TGTGCCAGCAGCAAAACCGGGGTCCCGGCGGATACGCAGTATTTT. It yields the protein CASSKTGVPADTQYF.

J is TRBJ1-2 and V is TRBV18; 7 bases map to TRBD1. V was clipped by 2 bases and J by 3 bases; unmatched bases: 3. The germline V gene has CDR1 KGHSH and CDR2 LQKENI. This CDR3 is 14 amino acids long. The CDR3 region is CASSPFQGDYGYTF. The CDR3, as DNA: TGTGCCAGCTCACCATTCCAGGGGGACTATGGCTACACCTTC. Complete variable domain (other parts from reference TRBV18 and TRBJ1-2): NAGVMQNPRHLVRRRGQEARLRCSPMKGHSHVYWYRQLPEEGLKFMVYLQKENIIDESGMPKERFSAEFPKEGPSILRIQQVVRGDSAAYFCASSPFQGDYGYTFGSGTRLTVV.

The gene calls are TRBV30 and TRBJ2-7; the D gene is possibly TRBD2 (6 bases). V was cut by 6 bases and J by 2 bases, with 11 bases left in between. This CDR3 is built from 12 residues. CDR1 and CDR2 (germline): GTSNPN, SVGIG (reference sequence). The CDR3 loop is CACNTGAYEQYF. CDR3 in DNA: TGTGCCTGCAATACGGGGGCCTACGAGCAGTACTTC.

The V gene is TRBV5-5, the J gene TRBJ2-7; TRBD1 matches at 8 bases. There are 14 residues in the CDR3. With V trimmed by 4 bases and J by 2 bases, 5 bases remained unmatched. Per germline, CDR1 SGHKS and CDR2 YYEKEE (reference sequence). Here the CDR3 DNA reads TGTGCCAGCAGCCTCCGGACAGGGACCTACGAGCAGTACTTC. Amino acid sequence: CASSLRTGTYEQYF.

The rearrangement joins TRBV28 to TRBJ2-1; TRBD1 is a possible D gene (6 bases). Germline loops: CDR1 MDHEN, CDR2 SYDVKM. The ends were cut back, 4 bases at V and 7 bases at J, with 17 bases in the middle. This CDR3 region has 15 residues. This CDR3 is CASSSSGAQWNEQFF. DNA of the CDR3: TGTGCCAGCAGTTCTTCAGGGGCACAGTGGAATGAGCAGTTCTTC.

The chain uses TRBV18 and TRBJ1-1; D unresolved. The V gene's germline CDR1 is KGHSH and CDR2 LQKENI. Between the trimmed V and J ends, which lost 3 bases and 5 bases, there was a span of 19 bases. The CDR3 spans 16 residues. The CDR3 spells CASSPLSGRGKTEAFF. CDR3 sequence (DNA): TGTGCCAGCTCACCGCTATCGGGTCGGGGAAAGACTGAAGCTTTCTTT.

The rearrangement joins TRBV2 to TRBJ1-6, with TRBD1 identical over 8 bases. This CDR3 spans 16 amino acids. CDR1 is SNHLY and CDR2 is FYNNEI in the germline V gene. Trimming at V came to 7 bases and at J to 5 bases, leaving 10 bases not matched to a gene. CDR3 amino acids: CASTPPAGGHNSPLHF. The CDR3 bases are TGTGCCAGCACCCCCCCGGCAGGGGGCCATAATTCACCCCTCCACTTT.

The V and J genes are TRBV9 and TRBJ1-5; a possible D gene is TRBD1 (5 bases). V lost 0 bases to trimming and J lost 8 bases, with 12 bases between them. The CDR3 runs 14 residues. Per germline, CDR1 SGDLS and CDR2 YYNGEE. The CDR3 loop is CASSVAGDTEPQHF. The DNA of the CDR3 is TGTGCCAGCAGCGTAGCGGGGGATACGGAGCCCCAGCATTTT.

The V and J genes are TRBV28 and TRBJ1-2; D ambiguous. Germline lookup yields CDR1 MDHEN and CDR2 SYDVKM. V was pared by 6 bases and J by 6 bases, with 17 bases between. The CDR3 consists of 14 residues. CDR3 in amino acids: CASRSDGGPDGYTF. In DNA form, the CDR3 reads TGTGCCAGCAGGTCCGACGGTGGGCCTGATGGCTACACCTTC.